This TCR beta chain is drawn from a study of OX40 agonist ivuxolimab in advanced cancers. The repertoire was sequenced with immunoSEQ multiplex PCR; TCRdb's copy has only in-frame clones and lacks some. Altogether 45,000 to 50,000 clones are present, roughly nine tenths being singletons, with the ten largest covering about 48%. Enrollment shut out patients with autoimmune disease history or systemic immunosuppression. Samples of blood were obtained at baseline, on cycle 4 day 1, and on cycle 7 day 1. Germline CDR1 reads PRHDT; CDR2 reads FYEKMQ (reference sequence). The CDR3 consists of 16 residues. V lost 0 bases to trimming and J lost 4 bases, with 12 bases between them.

This receptor was taken from an adult with an advanced solid tumor such as melanoma, head and neck, liver or kidney cancer. Sequenced material: CD4+ or CD8+ T cells sorted from blood, taken in a trial of the OX40 agonist ivuxolimab. This chain links TRBV13 with TRBJ2-2; TRBD2 might be the D (6 bases). DNA for the CDR3: TGTGCCAGCAGCTTAGGCGGGGGAGAAGTCACCGGGGAGCTGTTTTTT. This translates into CASSLGGGEVTGELFF.